The entry that follows covers one T cell receptor (beta chain) sequence. What it recognizes is unknown. Patients between 18 and 65 years old had hyperthyroidism, newly diagnosed and lasting under 2 months. The record originates from a study of T cells in Graves' hyperthyroidism and ophthalmopathy. Germline trimming cut 6 bases from V and 6 bases from J; bases unmatched to any gene: 14. The CDR3 consists of 16 residues. Findings and caveats of the study: A model of 13 V-J pairs discriminated ophthalmopathy from stable hyperthyroidism.

TCR beta CDR3 regions were amplified from RNA transcripts. Primed by the HTBI set, a first-round RT-PCR was run on the TCR CDR3. TCRdb processed the multiplex PCR reads anew with MiXCR; each CDR3 protein has one entry. The table has 600,000 to 800,000 distinct CDR3 sequences, 30% to 40% seen once. Sequencing used blood. This TCR was sampled from a woman aged 40 to 49 with Graves' hyperthyroidism. This sequence joins TRBV12-3 or TRBV12-4 and TRBJ1-3; 7 bases fit TRBD1. The CDR3 nucleotides are TGTGCCAGCAGCCAAACCGGGACAGACAATGAAAACACCATATATTTT. It is translated as CASSQTGTDNENTIYF.